The sequence of this TCR beta chain was determined in a study of early T cells in non-severe SARS-CoV-2 infection (dated by TCRdb to about 2021). Regarding the complete study: TCR sequencing used bulk RNA from unsorted whole blood, so alpha and beta chains could not be paired.

Paper-wide results and their limitations: VDJdb matching was skewed toward anti-spike CD8 responses, so virus-specific expansions were likely underestimated and private and CD4 specificities were missed.

The table lists this clonotype with many counts. Its antigen remains unidentified. Per-base quality was not reported, and no clone a single base away is much larger than it. Receptor amplification or capture employed 5' RACE. Sequencer: NextSeq 500. The TCR library protocol attached unique molecular identifiers to individual cDNA molecules to correct for sequencing error and PCR bias. Both TCR alpha and beta chains were sequenced, and tight co-correlation was observed between alpha and beta sequence abundances in each sample. The original methods were these. Decombinator V4 was used to annotate the V gene, J gene and CDR3 of the TCR sequences. TCRs were defined as expanded if a significant change between any two time points was detected under a Poisson model with p below 0.0001. TCR abundances were normalised to the total number of TCRs sequenced per sample and were expressed as counts per million. TRAV1-2 paired with TRAJ12, TRAJ20 or TRAJ33 defined MAIT TCRs, while TRAV10 paired with TRAJ18 defined iNKT TCRs. VDJdb, accessed 1 November 2021, was searched for CMV, EBV and SARS-CoV-2 annotated TCRs, excluding TCRs annotated for multiple antigens. Starting from the raw public reads, TCRdb applied fastp trimming at Q25, assembled clones with MiXCR and retained in-frame beta chains. Rows are unified per CDR3 protein, each entry keeping the most common DNA and genes. The V and J calls were determined by TCRdb, not by the authors. In all, the sample holds around 30,000 distinct CDR3 sequences, and about 5.3% of those were seen once. The ten biggest clones cover more than 20% of the sample.

Relative to germline, V is 7 bases shorter and J is 8 bases shorter, with 20 bases between their ends. From a lookup of the germline V gene, CDR1 and CDR2 are SGHTA and FQGNSA. Measured from the cysteine to the phenylalanine, the CDR3 is 14 residues long. Only CDR3 DNA remains: 42 bases, in frame from the first base. This was a case-control study nested in a cohort of healthcare workers in London, UK, who had nasopharyngeal swab PCR tests and blood samples taken every week. Healthcare workers were recruited between 23 and 31 March 2020, during the week of the UK lockdown, and were followed weekly for up to about 15 weeks.

Sequencing was done on a sample of whole blood. The sequence derives from an adult who was a healthcare worker with PCR-confirmed SARS-CoV-2 infection or an uninfected control (not recorded which). The chain is assembled from TRBV7-2 and TRBJ1-2; matching of 5 bases hints at TRBD1 as the D gene. In nucleotide form, the sequence is TGTGCCAGCAATGTTGGACAAGCGGAACGCGGCTACACCTTC. It is translated as CASNVGQAERGYTF.